This is a list of T cell receptor beta chains from one sample in a study of CD8+CD57+ T cells in acquired aplastic anemia. Each CDR3 protein is one row after TCRdb ran MiXCR on the reads. The sample lists 150,000 to 170,000 distinct CDR3 sequences, roughly 49% occurring once. Sequenced: sorted CD4+, CD8+, or CD8+CD57+ T cells (not recorded which) from PBMCs. The receptor set was obtained from a human donor with aplastic anemia. CDR3s include the opening cysteine and the closing phenylalanine or tryptophan. A D gene is named only where the DNA matches it firmly. Size is omitted from some rows. Given values are once, few, many or a class for expanded clones.

D gene: -
J gene: TRBJ2-5
V gene: TRBV24-1
clone size: -
CDR3 protein: CATSDPVAAEETQYF
CDR3 DNA: TGTGCCACCAGTGACCCCGTTGCGGCAGAAGAGACCCAGTACTTC

D gene: -
J gene: TRBJ1-3
V gene: TRBV25-1
clone size: many
CDR3 protein: CASSARASGNTIYF
CDR3 DNA: TGTGCCAGCAGTGCCCGGGCCTCTGGAAACACCATATATTTT

D gene: -
J gene: TRBJ2-7
V gene: TRBV6-2/TRBV6-3
clone size: many
CDR3 protein: CASSLPGHGYEQYF
CDR3 DNA: TGTGCCAGCAGTCTACCGGGACACGGCTACGAGCAGTACTTC

D gene: -
J gene: TRBJ1-1
V gene: TRBV10-3
clone size: -
CDR3 protein: CAITANGNTGAFF
CDR3 DNA: TGTGCCATCACCGCGAATGGGAACACTGGAGCTTTCTTT

D gene: -
J gene: TRBJ1-6
V gene: TRBV12-3/TRBV12-4
clone size: -
CDR3 protein: CASSPRSAYSPLHF
CDR3 DNA: TGTGCCAGCAGTCCCAGGTCCGCTTATTCACCCCTCCACTTT

D gene: TRBD2
J gene: TRBJ2-5
V gene: TRBV20-1
clone size: -
CDR3 protein: CSARGSSASGGDPYPQETQYF
CDR3 DNA: TGCAGTGCTAGAGGTAGCTCGGCTAGCGGGGGGGACCCCTACCCCCAAGAGACCCAGTACTTC

D gene: -
J gene: TRBJ1-1
V gene: TRBV19
clone size: -
CDR3 protein: CGSLSSTGKSTEAFF
CDR3 DNA: TGCGGTTCCCTTTCCTCAACAGGCAAGTCCACTGAAGCTTTCTTT

D gene: -
J gene: TRBJ1-2
V gene: TRBV2
clone size: -
CDR3 protein: CASGRSYGYTF
CDR3 DNA: TGTGCCAGCGGCCGGTCCTATGGCTACACCTTC

D gene: -
J gene: TRBJ1-6
V gene: TRBV10-3
clone size: few
CDR3 protein: CAISEVGQGRPPLHF
CDR3 DNA: TGTGCCATCAGTGAAGTTGGTCAGGGAAGACCACCCCTCCACTTT

D gene: -
J gene: TRBJ2-2
V gene: TRBV5-6
clone size: many
CDR3 protein: CASSLVGNTGELFF
CDR3 DNA: TGTGCCAGCAGCTTGGTAGGGAACACCGGGGAGCTGTTTTTT

D gene: TRBD1
J gene: TRBJ1-2
V gene: TRBV7-9
clone size: many
CDR3 protein: CASSLAGQGDYGYTF
CDR3 DNA: TGTGCCAGCAGCTTAGCTGGACAGGGTGACTATGGCTACACCTTC

D gene: -
J gene: TRBJ2-7
V gene: TRBV7-9
clone size: many
CDR3 protein: CASSLGDAHEQYF
CDR3 DNA: TGTGCCAGCAGCTTAGGGGACGCCCACGAGCAGTACTTC

D gene: -
J gene: TRBJ1-1
V gene: TRBV27
clone size: many
CDR3 protein: CAVRPGPGTEAFF
CDR3 DNA: TGTGCCGTTCGCCCCGGCCCAGGCACTGAAGCTTTCTTT

D gene: -
J gene: TRBJ1-5
V gene: TRBV7-8
clone size: many
CDR3 protein: CASSGEGIDINQPQHF
CDR3 DNA: TGTGCCAGCAGCGGTGAGGGAATCGACATCAATCAGCCCCAGCATTTT

D gene: -
J gene: TRBJ2-7
V gene: TRBV2
clone size: few
CDR3 protein: CASSLGPFYEQYF
CDR3 DNA: TGTGCCAGCAGTTTGGGACCGTTCTACGAGCAGTACTTC